A single sample is the source of the 10 T cell receptor beta chains below, sequenced in a study of Graves' ophthalmopathy and Graves' hyperthyroidism (dated by TCRdb to the late 2010s). The instrument given in TCRdb is Illumina HiSeq 2000. TCR beta CDR3 regions were amplified from RNA transcripts for repertoire sequencing. A first-round RT-PCR used HTBI primers with the Qiagen OneStep RT-PCR kit, followed by a second-round multiplex PCR, size selection and purification. Using fastp trimming at Q25 and MiXCR clonotype assembly, TCRdb reanalyzed the public sequencing data and kept in-frame beta chains. Duplicate CDR3 protein sequences are folded into a single record with the most common DNA and genes. The sample has 300,000 to 400,000 distinct CDR3 sequences on record, 15% to 20% of them singletons. The ten most abundant clones make up 9% to 15% of the sample. Sequences were obtained from peripheral blood. The receptors were gathered from an adult man with Graves' ophthalmopathy.

The CDR3 protein is CASSLNRWGLEQYF. CDR3 coding DNA: TGTGCCAGCAGCTTAAACAGGTGGGGCCTCGAGCAGTACTTC. The chain employs TRBV7-8 and TRBJ2-7, with a tentative D call TRBD1 (5 bases). CDR3 size: 14 residues. V shed 2 bases and J shed 6 bases, with 14 bases lying between them. From germline, CDR1 is SGHVS and CDR2 FQNEAQ.

This clonotype was found many times. The chain joins TRBV18 to TRBJ2-5; 7 bases agree with TRBD2. This CDR3 comprises 15 residues. V shed 3 bases, J shed 7 bases, and the junction held 11 bases outside the gene matches. Germline V gene sequence: CDR1 KGHSH, CDR2 LQKENI. CDR3 amino acids: CASSPQTSSGVTQYF. CDR3 sequence (DNA): TGTGCCAGCTCACCGCAGACTAGCTCAGGCGTGACCCAGTACTTC. Full variable domain (rest looked up from reference TRBV18 and TRBJ2-5): NAGVMQNPRHLVRRRGQEARLRCSPMKGHSHVYWYRQLPEEGLKFMVYLQKENIIDESGMPKERFSAEFPKEGPSILRIQQVVRGDSAAYFCASSPQTSSGVTQYFGPGTRLLVL.

This chain links TRBV7-3 with TRBJ1-1; D is undetermined. In germline, CDR1 is SGHTA, CDR2 FQGTGA. Between the trimmed V and J ends, which lost 7 bases and 4 bases, there was a span of 13 bases. The CDR3 has 13 residues. In DNA form, the CDR3 reads TGTGCCAGCACTCTATCGCCCGGCACTGAAGCTTTCTTT. Its translation: CASTLSPGTEAFF.

There are a few counts of this clonotype. The chain links TRBV11-1 to TRBJ1-4; no clear D gene. This CDR3 is built from 15 residues. The V end was cut by 6 bases, the J end by 6 bases, with 17 bases between. CDR1 and CDR2 from the germline V gene are SGHAT and FQDESV (reference sequence). The CDR3: CASSPPLEVDEKLFF. CDR3 nucleotide sequence: TGTGCCAGCAGTCCCCCCCTGGAAGTCGATGAAAAACTGTTTTTT.

This clonotype was seen many times. Sequence at one end of the junction differs from germline and may be a read error. The rearrangement joins TRBV5-1 to TRBJ2-5; D remains ambiguous. The CDR3 has 13 residues. Germline lookup yields CDR1 SGHRS and CDR2 YFSETQ. This CDR3 is CASSLGYQETQYF. The DNA of the CDR3 is TGTGCCAGCAGCTTAGGGTACCAAGAGACCCAGTACTTC.

This clonotype was seen at least ten times. The CDR3 DNA sequence: TGTGCCAGCAGCCAACAACAGGGGGCGGGGGAGCAGTACTTC. Translation: CASSQQQGAGEQYF. V is TRBV3-1 and J is TRBJ2-7; 9 nucleotides agree with TRBD1. J was trimmed by 7 bases and V by 2 bases; bases with no gene match: 6. There are 14 residues in the CDR3. CDR1 and CDR2 from the germline V gene are LGHDT and YNNKEL (reference sequence).

This clonotype was observed many times. This sequence joins TRBV6-2 or TRBV6-3 and TRBJ1-1; D perhaps matches TRBD1 (6 bases). Germline CDR1 is MNHEY and CDR2 is SVGEGT. V was pared by 10 bases and J by 0 bases, with 12 bases between. The CDR3 sequence is 13 residues long. The CDR3 DNA sequence: TGTGCCATCTTGGGACACTTGAACACTGAAGCTTTCTTT. Protein sequence: CAILGHLNTEAFF.

This clonotype occurred many times. The chain employs TRBV12-3 or TRBV12-4 and TRBJ2-5, with D perhaps matching TRBD2 (7 bases). V shed 7 bases and J shed 5 bases, with 20 bases lying between them. This CDR3 is built from 15 residues. The CDR3 nucleotides read TGTGCCAGCACCTTAGGGGGAGGGGGTCGGGAGACCCAGTACTTC. It codes for CASTLGGGGRETQYF.

The CDR3 DNA follows: TGTGCCAGCAGCCTTAGGCACGGACGGGGGGAGGCCTACGAGCAGTACTTC. Its protein is CASSLRHGRGEAYEQYF. The chain has TRBV7-8 and TRBJ2-7, with TRBD2 identical over 7 bases. In germline, CDR1 is SGHVS, CDR2 FQNEAQ. CDR3 size: 17 residues. V gave up 5 bases and J gave up 2 bases; unmatched junction bases: 15.

Many counts were recorded for this clonotype. The chain combines TRBV6-5 with TRBJ1-1; D remains unclear. CDR1 is MNHEY and CDR2 is SVGAGI in the germline V gene. V was clipped by 6 bases and J by 4 bases, with 15 bases between them. The CDR3 contains 14 residues. This CDR3 reads CASSSVTRSTEAFF. DNA for the CDR3: TGTGCCAGCAGCTCTGTCACGCGGAGCACTGAAGCTTTCTTT.